This T cell receptor beta chain is drawn from a study of beta chain features in type 1 diabetes. About the study: Over all samples combined, fewer than 130,000,000 sorted cells were examined.

The CDR3 is 12 residues long. V shed 5 bases and J shed 4 bases, with 8 bases lying between them. The V gene's germline CDR1 is SGHVS and CDR2 FNYEAQ. Every bit of the isolated RNA underwent reverse transcription, so sequencing read expressed TCRB transcripts. Clones were read by immunoSEQ multiplex PCR, and TCRdb kept only the in-frame ones, dropping some. The sample has about 620,000 clones, 15% to 19% seen once; the top ten hold about 0.086%. The gene calls are TRBV7-6 and TRBJ2-5; D remains ambiguous. This TCR derives from a man aged 18 to 30 in good health. Sequencing was carried out using naive CD4+ T cells from blood. CDR3 nucleotides: TGTGCCAGCAGCCCAGTTGCAGAGACCCAGTACTTC. Translating it yields CASSPVAETQYF.